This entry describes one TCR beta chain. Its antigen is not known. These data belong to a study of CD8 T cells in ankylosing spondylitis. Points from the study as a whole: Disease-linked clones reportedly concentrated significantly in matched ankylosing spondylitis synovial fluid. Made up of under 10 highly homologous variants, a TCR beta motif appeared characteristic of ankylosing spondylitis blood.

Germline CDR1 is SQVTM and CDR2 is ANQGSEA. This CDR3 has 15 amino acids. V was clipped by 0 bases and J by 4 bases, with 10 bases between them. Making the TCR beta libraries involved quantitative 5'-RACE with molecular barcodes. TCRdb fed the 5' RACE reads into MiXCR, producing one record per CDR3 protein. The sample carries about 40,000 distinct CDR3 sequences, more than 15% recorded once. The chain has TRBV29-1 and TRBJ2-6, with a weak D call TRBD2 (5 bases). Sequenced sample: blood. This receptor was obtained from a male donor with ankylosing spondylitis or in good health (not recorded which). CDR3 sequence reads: CSVEDQRLGANVLTF. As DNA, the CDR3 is TGCAGCGTTGAAGATCAGCGACTAGGGGCCAACGTCCTGACTTTC.